Sequencing of this TCR beta chain was carried out in a study of cytomegalovirus exposure and HLA in healthy donors. In the PCR, 60 Vbeta and 13 Jbeta primers were used. Measured with immunoSEQ multiplex PCR; TCRdb has only the in-frame clones, and not every one. The data contain 180,000 or so clones, just over 75% of them singletons. The sample was PBMCs. This clonotype was obtained from a woman in her sixties in good health and CMV-seropositive.

The CDR3 coding sequence is TGTGCCAGCAGCGCGGTTTCCCTAAGCACAGATACGCAGTATTTT. It yields the protein CASSAVSLSTDTQYF. This chain joins TRBV27 and TRBJ2-3; no reliable D call. The V gene lost 6 bases and the J gene lost 0 bases, with 13 bases spanning the gap. Looked up from germline, CDR1 is MNHEY and CDR2 is SMNVEV (reference sequence). The CDR3 is 15 residues long.